This note documents a single TCR beta chain sequence. The protocol was immunoSEQ multiplex PCR, while the TCRdb copy is restricted to in-frame clones and leaves out a portion. The table records roughly 150,000 clones, about 91% of them present only once. The CDR3 extends over 15 amino acids. CDR1 MGHRA and CDR2 YSYEKL come from the germline V gene. The V segment lost 3 bases and the J segment 12 bases; nucleotides outside the gene matches: 14. The source of the sample is a study of control samples from healthy donors and cancer patients. This sequence originates from a man aged 18 to 30 in good health. The V gene is TRBV4-1, the J gene TRBJ2-1; 7 bases agree with TRBD2. The sequenced sample was blood. CDR3 residues: CASSQVAASGNLQFF. DNA for the CDR3: TGCGCCAGCAGCCAGGTAGCGGCTAGCGGAAACCTGCAGTTCTTC.